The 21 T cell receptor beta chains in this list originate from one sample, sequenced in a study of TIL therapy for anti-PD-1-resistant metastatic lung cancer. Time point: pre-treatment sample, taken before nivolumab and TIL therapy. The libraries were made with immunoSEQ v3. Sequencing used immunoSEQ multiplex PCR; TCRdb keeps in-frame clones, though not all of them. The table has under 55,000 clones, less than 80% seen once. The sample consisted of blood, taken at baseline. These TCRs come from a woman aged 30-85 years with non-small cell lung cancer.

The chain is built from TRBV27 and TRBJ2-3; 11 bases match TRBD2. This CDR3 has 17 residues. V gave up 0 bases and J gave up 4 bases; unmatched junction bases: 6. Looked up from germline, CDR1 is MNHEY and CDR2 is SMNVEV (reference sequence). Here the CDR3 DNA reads TGTGCCAGCAGTTTATCAGGTAGCGGGAGGGCGCCAGATACGCAGTATTTT. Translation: CASSLSGSGRAPDTQYF.

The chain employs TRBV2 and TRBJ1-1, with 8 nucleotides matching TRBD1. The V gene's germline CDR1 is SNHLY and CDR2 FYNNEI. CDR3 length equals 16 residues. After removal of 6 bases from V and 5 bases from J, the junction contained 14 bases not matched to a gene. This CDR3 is CASSDRGIAGRTEAFF. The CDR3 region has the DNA TGTGCCAGCAGCGACAGGGGCATTGCAGGCAGGACTGAAGCTTTCTTT.

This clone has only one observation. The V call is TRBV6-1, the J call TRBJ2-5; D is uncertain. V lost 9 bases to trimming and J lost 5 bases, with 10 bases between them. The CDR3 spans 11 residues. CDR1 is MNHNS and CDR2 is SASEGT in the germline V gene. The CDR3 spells CASLALETQYF. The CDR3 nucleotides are TGTGCCAGTTTGGCCCTGGAGACCCAGTACTTC.

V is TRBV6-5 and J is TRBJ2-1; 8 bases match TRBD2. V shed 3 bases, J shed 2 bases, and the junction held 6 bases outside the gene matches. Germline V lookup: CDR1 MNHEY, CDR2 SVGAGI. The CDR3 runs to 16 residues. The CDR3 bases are TGTGCCAGCAGTTATTATAGCGGGACCACCTACAATGAGCAGTTCTTC. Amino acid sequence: CASSYYSGTTYNEQFF.

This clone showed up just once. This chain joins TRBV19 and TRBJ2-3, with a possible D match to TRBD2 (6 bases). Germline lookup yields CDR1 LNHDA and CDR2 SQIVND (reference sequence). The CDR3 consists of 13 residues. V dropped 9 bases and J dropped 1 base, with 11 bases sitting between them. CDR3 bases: TGTGCCAGCTCGTGGGGGGGCACAGATACGCAGTATTTT. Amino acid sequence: CASSWGGTDTQYF.

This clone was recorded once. The CDR3 DNA follows: TGTGCCAGCAGCCAGGGACAGTCCAACACTGAAGCTTTCTTT. Translating it yields CASSQGQSNTEAFF. The genes are TRBV11-2 and TRBJ1-1; 7 positions agree with TRBD1. V was clipped by 5 bases and J by 2 bases; unmatched bases: 5. This CDR3 is built from 14 residues. Germline V lookup: CDR1 SGHAT, CDR2 FQNNGV.

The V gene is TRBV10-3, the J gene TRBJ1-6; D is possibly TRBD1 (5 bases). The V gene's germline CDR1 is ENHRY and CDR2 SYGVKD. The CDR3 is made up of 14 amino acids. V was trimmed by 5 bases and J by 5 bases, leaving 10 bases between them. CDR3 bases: TGTGCCATCAGTCCCAGGGTGGATAATTCACCCCTCCACTTT. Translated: CAISPRVDNSPLHF.

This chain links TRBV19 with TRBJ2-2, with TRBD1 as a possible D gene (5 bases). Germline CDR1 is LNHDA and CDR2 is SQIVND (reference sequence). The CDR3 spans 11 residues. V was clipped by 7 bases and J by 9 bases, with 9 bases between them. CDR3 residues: CASIGVRELFF. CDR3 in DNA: TGTGCCAGTATAGGGGTCCGGGAGCTGTTTTTT.

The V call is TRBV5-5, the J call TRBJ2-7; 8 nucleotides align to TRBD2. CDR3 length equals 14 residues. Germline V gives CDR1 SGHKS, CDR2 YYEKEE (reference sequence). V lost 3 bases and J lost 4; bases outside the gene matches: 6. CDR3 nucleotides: TGTGCCAGCAGCTGGTTTAGCGGGGAATACGAGCAGTACTTC. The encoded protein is CASSWFSGEYEQYF. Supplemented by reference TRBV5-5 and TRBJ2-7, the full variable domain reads DAGVTQSPTHLIKTRGQQVTLRCSPISGHKSVSWYQQVLGQGPQFIFQYYEKEERGRGNFPDRFSARQFPNYSSELNVNALLLGDSALYLCASSWFSGEYEQYFGPGTRLTVT.

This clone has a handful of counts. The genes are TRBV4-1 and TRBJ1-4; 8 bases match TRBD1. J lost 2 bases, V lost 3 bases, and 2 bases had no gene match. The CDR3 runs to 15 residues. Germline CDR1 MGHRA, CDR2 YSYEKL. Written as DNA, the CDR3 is TGCGCCAGCAGCCACCAGGGGGCGACTAATGAAAAACTGTTTTTT. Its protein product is CASSHQGATNEKLFF.

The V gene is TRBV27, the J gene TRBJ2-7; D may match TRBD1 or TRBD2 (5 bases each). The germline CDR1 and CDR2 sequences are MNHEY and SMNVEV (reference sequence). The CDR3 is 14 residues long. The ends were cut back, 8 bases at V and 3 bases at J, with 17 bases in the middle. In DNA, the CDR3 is TGTGCCAGCTCCTACCGGGGTGGGGGCTACGAGCAGTACTTC. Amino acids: CASSYRGGGYEQYF.

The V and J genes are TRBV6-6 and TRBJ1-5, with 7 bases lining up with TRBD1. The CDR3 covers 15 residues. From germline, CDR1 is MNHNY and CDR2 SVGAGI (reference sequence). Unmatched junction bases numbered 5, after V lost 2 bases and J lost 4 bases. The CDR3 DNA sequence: TGTGCCAGCAGTTACGGAGGGACAGAAAATCAGCCCCAGCATTTT. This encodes CASSYGGTENQPQHF.

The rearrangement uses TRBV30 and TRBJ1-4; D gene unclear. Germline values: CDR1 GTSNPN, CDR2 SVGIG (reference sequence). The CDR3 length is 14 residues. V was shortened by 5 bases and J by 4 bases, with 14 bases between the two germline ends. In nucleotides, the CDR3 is TGTGCCTGGGGGTCCGGGAACGATAATGAAAAACTGTTTTTT. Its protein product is CAWGSGNDNEKLFF.

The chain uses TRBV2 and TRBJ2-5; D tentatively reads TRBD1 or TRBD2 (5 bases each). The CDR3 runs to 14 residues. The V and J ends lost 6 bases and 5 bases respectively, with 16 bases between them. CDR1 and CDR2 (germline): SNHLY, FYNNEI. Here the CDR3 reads CASRWSGRGETQYF. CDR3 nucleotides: TGTGCCAGCAGGTGGTCGGGGCGCGGGGAGACCCAGTACTTC.

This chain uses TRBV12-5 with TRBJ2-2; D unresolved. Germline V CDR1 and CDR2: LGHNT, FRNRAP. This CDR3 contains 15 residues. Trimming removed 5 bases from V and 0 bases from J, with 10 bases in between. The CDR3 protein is CASGVGPANTGELFF. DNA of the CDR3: TGTGCTAGTGGTGTAGGACCAGCGAACACCGGGGAGCTGTTTTTT.

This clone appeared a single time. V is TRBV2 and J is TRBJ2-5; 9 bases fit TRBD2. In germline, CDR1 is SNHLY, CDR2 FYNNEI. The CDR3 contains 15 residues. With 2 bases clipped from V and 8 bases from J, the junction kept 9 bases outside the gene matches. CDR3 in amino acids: CASSESAGGLITQYF. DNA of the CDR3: TGTGCCAGCAGTGAAAGTGCGGGGGGGCTAATTACCCAGTACTTC.

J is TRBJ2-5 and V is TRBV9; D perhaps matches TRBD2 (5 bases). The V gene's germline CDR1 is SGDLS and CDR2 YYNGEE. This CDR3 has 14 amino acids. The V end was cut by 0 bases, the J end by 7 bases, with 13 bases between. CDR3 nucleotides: TGTGCCAGCAGCGTAGAGGCGGGTTGGGGGACCCAGTACTTC. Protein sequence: CASSVEAGWGTQYF.

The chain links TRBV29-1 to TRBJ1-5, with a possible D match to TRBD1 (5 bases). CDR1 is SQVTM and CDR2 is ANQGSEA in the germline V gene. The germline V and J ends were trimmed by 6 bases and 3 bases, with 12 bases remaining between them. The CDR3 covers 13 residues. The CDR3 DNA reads TGCAGCGTCCTGGCAGGGATCAATCAGCCCCAGCATTTT. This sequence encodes CSVLAGINQPQHF.

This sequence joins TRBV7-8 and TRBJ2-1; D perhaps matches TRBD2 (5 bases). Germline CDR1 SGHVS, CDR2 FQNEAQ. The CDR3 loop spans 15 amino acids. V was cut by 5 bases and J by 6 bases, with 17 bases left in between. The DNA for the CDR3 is TGTGCCAGCAGCCCAGGACTCGAGCGGAGCAATGAGCAGTTCTTC. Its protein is CASSPGLERSNEQFF. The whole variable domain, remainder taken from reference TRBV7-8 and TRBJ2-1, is GAGVSQSPRYKVAKRGQDVALRCDPISGHVSLFWYQQALGQGPEFLTYFQNEAQLDKSGLPSDRFFAERPEGSVSTLKIQRTQQEDSAVYLCASSPGLERSNEQFFGPGTRLTVL.

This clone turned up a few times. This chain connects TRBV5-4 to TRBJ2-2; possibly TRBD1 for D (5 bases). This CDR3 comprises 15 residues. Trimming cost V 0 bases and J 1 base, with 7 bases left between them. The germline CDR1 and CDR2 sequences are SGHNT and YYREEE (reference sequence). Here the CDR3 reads CASSLETGNTGELFF. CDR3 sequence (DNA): TGTGCCAGCAGCTTGGAAACAGGGAACACCGGGGAGCTGTTTTTT.

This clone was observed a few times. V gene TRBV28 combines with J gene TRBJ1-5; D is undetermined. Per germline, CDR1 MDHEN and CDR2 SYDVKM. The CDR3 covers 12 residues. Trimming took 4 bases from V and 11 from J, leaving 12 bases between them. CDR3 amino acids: CASSSTMESQHF. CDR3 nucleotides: TGTGCCAGCAGTTCAACGATGGAGTCCCAGCATTTT.